This T cell receptor beta chain was observed in a study of blood T cell repertoires in COVID-19. Participants reported their clinical history, and cohort assignment relied on those reports. Two negative PCRs, clearance, or symptom resolution had been documented for recovered Cohort 3 donors. Produced via immunoSEQ multiplex PCR; TCRdb's table is partial and in-frame only. The top ten hold 2% to 3% of the sample, which has approximately 320,000 clones, around nine tenths seen once. The specimen sequenced was PBMCs or T cells enriched from blood (not recorded which). The origin of this receptor is a man aged 55 to 70 who had recovered from COVID-19.

CDR3 sequence: CASSSGQGRTGELFF. CDR3 nucleotides: TGTGCCAGCAGCTCTGGACAGGGGAGGACCGGGGAGCTGTTTTTT. V and J are TRBV11-2 and TRBJ2-2; 9 bases map to TRBD1. Losses at the gene ends were 4 bases for V and 5 bases for J; bases not matched to a gene: 5. This CDR3 is built from 15 residues. Germline-derived CDR1 and CDR2 are SGHAT and FQNNGV.